The sample holds a few counts of the clone carrying this T cell receptor (beta chain). Its antigen is undetermined. A J-beta primer mix and a sample-barcoded 5' primer were used in a second PCR of roughly 7 to 12 cycles. Each CDR3 protein is one row after TCRdb ran MiXCR on the 5' RACE reads. The sample includes some 920,000 distinct CDR3 sequences, 51% of them seen just once. The germline V gene has CDR1 ENHRY and CDR2 SYGVKD. V was cut by 3 bases and J by 3 bases, with 12 bases left in between. This CDR3 is 14 amino acids long. Each sample yielded at least 6 million isolated PBMCs. This entry belongs to a study of blood T cells in healthy people across ages. Notes on the study in general: The long-lived group displayed more naive CD4+ cells, plus higher diversity, than the aged donors did. Older age went with lower TCR beta diversity per million T cells, in a roughly linear way. Not knowing donor CMV status may have confounded expanded clonotype changes.

V is TRBV10-3 and J is TRBJ2-7; possible D gene TRBD2, 6 bases. The TCR originated in a woman aged 60-75 years in good health. Sequencing input: blood. The CDR3 DNA is TGTGCCATCAGTGACCAGACTAGAAGCTACGAGCAGTACTTC. Protein sequence: CAISDQTRSYEQYF.